The 4 T cell receptor beta chains in this list originate from one sample, sequenced in a study of identical twins. Each CDR3 protein gets one entry after TCRdb re-called the 5' RACE reads with MiXCR. The table has around 450,000 distinct CDR3 sequences, around 14% seen once. In addition, the sample was reused for a study of yellow fever vaccine responses in identical twins.

Sequencing was performed on CD4+ T cells sorted from blood. The receptors come from a woman under 30 in good health.

The chain joins TRBV5-1 to TRBJ1-5; 7 bases agree with TRBD1. Germline V gene data show CDR1 as SGHRS and CDR2 as YFSETQ. Trimming removed 3 bases from V and 5 bases from J; junction bases left unmatched: 5. The CDR3 contains 14 residues. CDR3 in DNA: TGCGCCAGCAGCTCAACAGGGGACGATCAGCCCCAGCATTTT. It encodes CASSSTGDDQPQHF. The whole variable domain, filled in from reference TRBV5-1 and TRBJ1-5, reads KAGVTQTPRYLIKTRGQQVTLSCSPISGHRSVSWYQQTPGQGLQFLFEYFSETQRNKGNFPGRFSGRQFSNSRSEMNVSTLELGDSALYLCASSSTGDDQPQHFGDGTRLSIL.

The sample holds one count of this clonotype. This could be a read error, since a much larger clone is one nucleotide away. This rearrangement joins TRBV15 to TRBJ2-2; D tentatively reads TRBD1 or TRBD2 (7 bases each). CDR1 and CDR2 from the germline V gene are LNHNV and YYDKDF (reference sequence). Trimming stripped 2 bases from V and 2 bases from J, with 18 bases between. There are 18 residues in the CDR3. The DNA for the CDR3 is TGTGCCACCAGCAGACTGCGGGGGACAGAGGCCAACACCGGGGAGCTGTTTTTT. Translation gives CATSRLRGTEANTGELFF.

The rearrangement uses TRBV2 and TRBJ2-7, with D maybe TRBD1 (5 bases). Trimming removed 3 bases from V and 2 bases from J, with 8 bases in between. The CDR3 covers 13 residues. Germline V gene lookup returns CDR1 SNHLY and CDR2 FYNNEI. The CDR3 bases are TGTGCCAGCAGTGATGGGGCAGCCTACGAGCAGTACTTC. It specifies CASSDGAAYEQYF.

At least ten counts were recorded for this clonotype. The CDR3 loop reads CASSFNPYGYTF. DNA of the CDR3: TGTGCCAGCAGTTTTAATCCGTATGGCTACACCTTC. This chain links TRBV12-3 or TRBV12-4 with TRBJ1-2; no reliable D call. The CDR3 length is 12 residues. With 3 bases removed from V and 5 bases from J, the gap between germline ends came to 7 bases.